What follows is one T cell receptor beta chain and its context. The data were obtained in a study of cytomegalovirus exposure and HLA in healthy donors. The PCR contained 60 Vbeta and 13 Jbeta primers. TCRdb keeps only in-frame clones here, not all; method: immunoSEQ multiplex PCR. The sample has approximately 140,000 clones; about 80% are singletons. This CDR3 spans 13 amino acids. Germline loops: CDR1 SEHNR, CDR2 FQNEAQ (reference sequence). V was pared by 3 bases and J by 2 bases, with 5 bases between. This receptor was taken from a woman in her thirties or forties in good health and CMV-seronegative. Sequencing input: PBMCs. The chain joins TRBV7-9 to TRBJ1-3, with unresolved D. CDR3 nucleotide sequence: TGTGCCAGCAGCTTTCCAGCTGGAAACACCATATATTTT. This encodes CASSFPAGNTIYF.